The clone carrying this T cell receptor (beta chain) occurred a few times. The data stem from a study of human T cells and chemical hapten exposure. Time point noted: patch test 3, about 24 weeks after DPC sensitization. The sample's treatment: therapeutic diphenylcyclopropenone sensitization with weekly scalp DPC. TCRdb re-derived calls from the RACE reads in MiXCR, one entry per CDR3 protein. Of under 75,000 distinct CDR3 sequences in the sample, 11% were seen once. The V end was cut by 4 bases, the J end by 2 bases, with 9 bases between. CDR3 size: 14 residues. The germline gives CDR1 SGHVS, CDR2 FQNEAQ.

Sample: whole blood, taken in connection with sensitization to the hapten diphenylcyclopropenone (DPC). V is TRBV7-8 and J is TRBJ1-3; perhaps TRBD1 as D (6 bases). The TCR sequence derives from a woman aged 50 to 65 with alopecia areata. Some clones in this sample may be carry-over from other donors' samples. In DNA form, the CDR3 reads TGTGCCAGCAGCTCGCACAGGGCTGGAAACACCATATATTTT. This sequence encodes CASSSHRAGNTIYF.